This T cell receptor beta chain was sequenced in a study of T cell repertoires in aging, cancer and after chemotherapy. Trimming shortened V by 0 bases and J by 0 bases, and 10 bases separated the two germline ends. The CDR3 has 16 residues. Germline V gives CDR1 MNHEY, CDR2 SMNVEV (reference sequence). The template was genomic DNA from peripheral blood, not RNA. A mixed TRB-A/B primer pool amplified rearranged TRB by multiplex touch-down PCR. TCRdb re-derived calls from the multiplex PCR reads in MiXCR, one entry per CDR3 protein. The sample gives some 1,200 distinct CDR3 sequences, approximately 24% of which show up once; 15% is in the top ten. By share of the sample, this clonotype is medium-sized.

The clonotype was recovered from a human donor with a solid tumor. The chain carries TRBV27 and TRBJ2-3; D is unresolved. The sequencing input was blood. The DNA for the CDR3 is TGTGCCAGCAGTTTATCGCCGGGCAGCAGCACAGATACGCAGTATTTT. Translation: CASSLSPGSSTDTQYF.